This passage covers 16 T cell receptor beta chains from one sample sequenced in a study of tumor and adjacent non-tumor tissue in lung cancer listed by TCRdb under 2018. Library preparation was by multiplex PCR. Sequencing was performed on an Illumina HiSeq 2500. TCRbeta libraries were built by three rounds of nested PCR using primers (Table S4), following protocols modified from ARM-PCR. TCRdb cleaned the public reads at Q25 with fastp, built clones with MiXCR and kept in-frame beta chains. CDR3 protein duplicates are merged, each entry listing the most common genes and DNA. The sample table contains approximately 66,000 distinct CDR3 sequences; only one count was recorded for about 61% of them. The ten largest make up roughly 35% of the sample. Bulk unsorted tissue served as the source for RNA extraction, and RNA quality was assessed using a NanoDrop ND-1000 and an Agilent 2100. The normal lung samples consisted of distant non-tumor tissue collected more than 3 cm from the tumor edge.

The sample comprised distant non-tumor lung tissue. These receptors were taken from a man between 65 and 85 years old with non-small cell lung cancer.

A word on this clonotype: Germline and junction disagree at one end, which may indicate a read error. The J gene is TRBJ2-4, the V gene TRBV11-3; 7 nucleotides match TRBD1. This CDR3 region has 16 residues. In germline, CDR1 is SGHNT, CDR2 YENEEA. DNA for the CDR3: TGCGCCAGCAGCGTGAACAGGGGTTCGGCCAAAAACATTCAGTACTTC. Encoded protein: CASSVNRGSAKNIQYF.

This clonotype was seen more than once but under ten times. The chain uses TRBV28 and TRBJ2-3; D gene ambiguous. CDR3 length: 13 amino acids. V dropped 5 bases and J dropped 4 bases, with 10 bases sitting between them. The V gene's germline CDR1 is MDHEN and CDR2 SYDVKM. CDR3 residues: CASSVTGADTQYF. In nucleotides, the CDR3 is TGTGCCAGCAGTGTGACTGGGGCAGATACGCAGTATTTT. The whole variable domain, filled in from reference TRBV28 and TRBJ2-3, reads DVKVTQSSRYLVKRTGEKVFLECVQDMDHENMFWYRQDPGLGLRLIYFSYDVKMKEKGDIPEGYSVSREKKERFSLILESASTNQTSMYLCASSVTGADTQYFGPGTRLTVL.

This clonotype was seen only a few times. This chain links TRBV7-8 with TRBJ2-1; TRBD2 matches at 8 bases. The CDR3 is 16 residues long. V lost 1 base to trimming and J lost 9 bases; unmatched junction nucleotides: 11. In germline, CDR1 is SGHVS, CDR2 FQNEAQ. As DNA, the CDR3 is TGTGCCAGCAGCTTAGTAGGGCAGCGGGGGTGGGGTGAGCAGTTCTTC. As protein: CASSLVGQRGWGEQFF. The complete variable domain, with remaining parts taken from reference TRBV7-8 and TRBJ2-1, reads GAGVSQSPRYKVAKRGQDVALRCDPISGHVSLFWYQQALGQGPEFLTYFQNEAQLDKSGLPSDRFFAERPEGSVSTLKIQRTQQEDSAVYLCASSLVGQRGWGEQFFGPGTRLTVL.

Remarks on this clonotype: Relative to the germline gene, one junction end is altered; a read error may explain this. V gene TRBV6-2 or TRBV6-3 combines with J gene TRBJ2-1; weak D call: TRBD1 (6 bases). This CDR3 is built from 15 residues. Germline assignment: CDR1 MNHEY and CDR2 SVGEGT. This CDR3 is CASSHFGQNHDEQFF. CDR3 coding DNA: TGTGCCAGCAGCCACTTCGGACAGAACCACGATGAACAGTTCTTC.

A few counts support this clonotype. V is TRBV5-1 and J is TRBJ2-2, with 9 bases aligning to TRBD1. Germline V gives CDR1 SGHRS, CDR2 YFSETQ. The CDR3 contains 15 residues. Losses at the gene ends were 6 bases for V and 5 bases for J; bases not matched to a gene: 8. CDR3 residues: CASTSRTGVTGELFF. For the CDR3, the DNA is TGCGCCAGCACCTCAAGGACAGGGGTAACCGGGGAGCTGTTTTTT.

The chain joins TRBV11-2 to TRBJ2-1; possibly TRBD2 for D (6 bases). This CDR3 contains 16 residues. The germline CDR1 and CDR2 sequences are SGHAT and FQNNGV. The CDR3 coding sequence is TGTGCAGGCAGCTTAGTGGCGGGGTTCGCATACAATGAGCAGTTCTTC. Translation gives CAGSLVAGFAYNEQFF.

As regards this clonotype: Here the CDR3 omits its conserved ending phenylalanine or tryptophan, so a read error is the likely source. The chain links TRBV12-3 or TRBV12-4 to TRBJ2-1, with D possibly TRBD2 on 5 matching bases. V lost 2 bases and J 8 bases, leaving 13 bases between the germline ends. CDR3 length equals 14 residues. This CDR3 reads CASSLLGVRDEQFL. CDR3 nucleotide sequence: TGTGCCAGCAGTTTATTGGGAGTTCGGGATGAGCAGTTCTTA.

This clonotype appeared a few times. One base away lies a much larger clone, so this may be a sequencing read error. This chain connects TRBV6-2 or TRBV6-3 to TRBJ1-1; D unresolved. The V gene lost 7 bases and the J gene lost 0 bases, with 9 bases spanning the gap. The CDR3 has 13 amino acids. Looked up from germline, CDR1 is MNHEY and CDR2 is SVGEGT. This CDR3 is CASNSPMNTEAFF. The DNA of the CDR3 is TGTGCCAGCAATTCCCCAATGAACACTGAAGCTTTCTTT.

Points on this clonotype: This may arise from a read error, as a much more abundant clone is one base away. The chain joins TRBV5-6 to TRBJ2-5; 9 bases line up with TRBD2. Per the germline V gene, CDR1 is SGHDT and CDR2 is YYEEEE. The CDR3 sequence is 16 residues long. DNA of the CDR3: TGTACCAGCAGCTTGGTGGCTAGCGGGGTCCAAGAGACCCAGTACTTC. Its protein is CTSSLVASGVQETQYF.

About this clonotype itself: A much larger clonotype is one base distant, so this may be a read error. The final CDR3 position lacks the conserved phenylalanine or tryptophan, pointing to a likely read error. This chain joins TRBV7-3 and TRBJ1-1; 7 positions match TRBD1. CDR1 and CDR2 (germline): SGHTA, FQGTGA. Trimming removed 0 bases from V and 5 bases from J; junction bases left unmatched: 6. The CDR3 consists of 15 residues. In DNA form, the CDR3 reads TGTGCCAGCAGCTTAACAGGGGGCCCTATAACTGAAGCTTTCTCT. It codes for CASSLTGGPITEAFS.

Details on this clonotype: A single base separates this from a much larger clone, so it may be a read error. The rearrangement joins TRBV2 to TRBJ1-6; a weak D match, TRBD1 (6 bases). This CDR3 has 14 amino acids. Germline V gene data show CDR1 as SNHLY and CDR2 as FYNNEI. V shed 6 bases and J shed 7 bases, with 13 bases lying between them. The CDR3 DNA sequence: TGTGCCAGCAGCCCGGGACACCAAAATTCACCCCTCCACTTT. Its translation: CASSPGHQNSPLHF.

This clonotype was recorded a few times. One junction end does not reproduce the germline sequence, and a read error may be involved. The chain combines TRBV24-1 with TRBJ2-4; the match to TRBD2 covers 7 bases. CDR3 length: 14 residues. From germline, CDR1 is KGHDR and CDR2 SFDVKD. The CDR3 DNA reads TGTGCCGCCAGTGAGTCGCGGGACTATAACATTCAGTACTTC. Its protein is CAASESRDYNIQYF.

This clonotype occurred once. The junction and the germline gene differ at one end; a read error may be behind it. The chain uses TRBV29-1 and TRBJ2-3, with 7 bases identical to TRBD1. Germline loops: CDR1 SQVTM, CDR2 ANQGSEA. This CDR3 is built from 20 residues. CDR3 protein: CSARQGVGTRGLIGTDTHYF. In nucleotides, the CDR3 is TGCAGCGCGAGACAGGGAGTGGGCACCAGAGGTCTGATCGGAACAGATACGCACTATTTT.

This clonotype appeared many times. The chain links TRBV4-2 to TRBJ2-3, with D perhaps TRBD1 or TRBD2 (5 bases each). The V and J ends lost 1 base and 2 bases respectively, with 13 bases between them. The germline V gene has CDR1 LGHNA and CDR2 YNFKEQ. CDR3 length: 16 residues. The CDR3 DNA follows: TGTGCCAGCAGCCAAGGTTTGAGAGGGGCCACAGATACGCAGTATTTT. It codes for CASSQGLRGATDTQYF.

As regards this clonotype: A much larger clone differs by one base, so this may be a read error. V usage is TRBV28 and J usage is TRBJ2-2, with unresolved D. From germline, CDR1 is MDHEN and CDR2 SYDVKM. The V end lost 5 bases, the J end lost 1 base, and 14 bases lay between the germline ends. CDR3 length equals 16 residues. The CDR3 loop reads CASSPQEIVNTGELFF. The CDR3 DNA is TGTGCCAGCAGTCCCCAGGAGATCGTGAACACCGGGGAGCTGTTTTTT.

The chain carries TRBV7-9 and TRBJ2-1; the D is unclear. The length of the CDR3 is 18 residues. Germline CDR1 and CDR2: SEHNR and FQNEAQ (reference sequence). Trimming left V 3 bases short and J 2 bases short, with 20 bases between. The DNA of the CDR3 is TGTGCCAGCAGCTTCCCTGACCTGGGGATAGACACCTACAATGAGCAGTTCTTC. Residues: CASSFPDLGIDTYNEQFF.